A selection of T cell receptor beta chains follows, all from one sample in a study of blood T cell repertoires in COVID-19. Measured with immunoSEQ multiplex PCR; TCRdb has only the in-frame clones, and not every one. The data show some 200,000 clones, around 84% seen once. Sequencing used peripheral blood. The receptors come from a man in his fifties or sixties with acute or convalescent COVID-19. Each CDR3 is given with its conserved first and last residue. D genes are given only for firm matches. Some rows have no size entry. The others give once, few or many, or a class for an expanded clone.

d_gene: .
abundance: .
v_gene: TRBV7-2
j_gene: TRBJ2-7
CDR3nt: TGTGCCAGCAGCTTCGTCCCCGGGAGCTCCTACGAGCAGTACTTC
CDR3aa: CASSFVPGSSYEQYF

d_gene: TRBD1
abundance: .
v_gene: TRBV3-1/TRBV3-2
j_gene: TRBJ1-5
CDR3nt: TGTGCCAGCAGCTGGGGACAGCCCAATCAGCCCCAGCATTTT
CDR3aa: CASSWGQPNQPQHF

d_gene: .
abundance: .
v_gene: TRBV4-2
j_gene: TRBJ1-2
CDR3nt: TGTGCCAGCAGCCAAGGGGGGGGCGTCCTGGGCGGCTACACCTTC
CDR3aa: CASSQGGGVLGGYTF

d_gene: TRBD1
abundance: .
v_gene: TRBV19
j_gene: TRBJ2-3
CDR3nt: TGTGCCAGTAGCGACCACGGTGGGACAGTAAGCACAGATACGCAGTATTTT
CDR3aa: CASSDHGGTVSTDTQYF

d_gene: .
abundance: .
v_gene: TRBV5-5
j_gene: TRBJ1-1
CDR3nt: TGTGCCAGCAGCTTGGGACAGGCTTACAGGGTGGGAGCTTTCTTT
CDR3aa: CASSLGQAYRVGAFF

d_gene: TRBD2
abundance: once
v_gene: TRBV7-9
j_gene: TRBJ2-1
CDR3nt: TGTGCCAGCAGCTTAGGTAGCGGGGGTTACAATGAGCAGTTCTTC
CDR3aa: CASSLGSGGYNEQFF

d_gene: TRBD1
abundance: .
v_gene: TRBV5-1
j_gene: TRBJ1-2
CDR3nt: TGCGCCAGCAGCTTGTCACAGGGGTTCGGCTACACCTTC
CDR3aa: CASSLSQGFGYTF

d_gene: .
abundance: .
v_gene: TRBV18
j_gene: TRBJ2-7
CDR3nt: TGTGCCAGCTCGGGACTTTATGGGGTCGACGAGCAGTACTTC
CDR3aa: CASSGLYGVDEQYF

d_gene: TRBD2
abundance: .
v_gene: TRBV3-1/TRBV3-2
j_gene: TRBJ2-7
CDR3nt: TGTGCCAGCAGCCAACCCGGACTAGCGGGGGCCGAGCAGTACTTC
CDR3aa: CASSQPGLAGAEQYF

d_gene: .
abundance: .
v_gene: TRBV13
j_gene: TRBJ1-2
CDR3nt: TGTGCCAGCAGTTTTTTCTCGACACACAAGGGGGACTATGGCTACACCTTC
CDR3aa: CASSFFSTHKGDYGYTF

d_gene: .
abundance: .
v_gene: TRBV7-2
j_gene: TRBJ2-2
CDR3nt: TGTGCCAGCAGCTTCCCCGGTCCCGGGGAGCTGTTTTTT
CDR3aa: CASSFPGPGELFF

d_gene: .
abundance: few
v_gene: TRBV11-2
j_gene: TRBJ2-3
CDR3nt: TGTGCCAGCAGCCTCAGCATGGGGGCAGACACAGATACGCAGTATTTT
CDR3aa: CASSLSMGADTDTQYF

d_gene: TRBD1
abundance: .
v_gene: TRBV11-2
j_gene: TRBJ2-2
CDR3nt: TGTGCCAGCAGCTTAGTCCGGGGACAGCTGAGGGAGCTGTTTTTT
CDR3aa: CASSLVRGQLRELFF

d_gene: .
abundance: .
v_gene: TRBV30
j_gene: TRBJ2-3
CDR3nt: TGTGCCTGGAGTACCACTTTAGATACGCAGTATTTT
CDR3aa: CAWSTTLDTQYF

d_gene: .
abundance: .
v_gene: TRBV7-2
j_gene: TRBJ1-5
CDR3nt: TGTGCCAGCAGCTTAGTACAGGTCGGTCAGCCCCAGCATTTT
CDR3aa: CASSLVQVGQPQHF

d_gene: TRBD1
abundance: .
v_gene: TRBV10-3
j_gene: TRBJ1-1
CDR3nt: TGTGCCATCAGGATAACAGGGGAGGCTGAAGCTTTCTTT
CDR3aa: CAIRITGEAEAFF

d_gene: .
abundance: few
v_gene: TRBV5-1
j_gene: TRBJ1-4
CDR3nt: TGCGCCAGCAGCCTCGGGGATATAACTAATGAAAAACTGTTTTTT
CDR3aa: CASSLGDITNEKLFF

d_gene: TRBD1
abundance: .
v_gene: TRBV11-2
j_gene: TRBJ1-2
CDR3nt: TGTGCCAGCAGCTCCGGACAGGGGGCAGGTGGCTACACCTTC
CDR3aa: CASSSGQGAGGYTF